The clone carrying this TCR beta chain was detected many times. Trimming pared 1 base from V and 2 bases from J, leaving 9 bases between. The CDR3 runs 15 residues. Germline loops: CDR1 MGHDK, CDR2 SYGVNS. This entry comes from a study of CDR3 diversity in severe acne. TCRdb reanalysed the PCR reads using MiXCR and keeps one entry per CDR3 protein. The sample lists roughly 93,000 distinct CDR3 sequences, less than 65% occurring once. The TCR originated in a male donor with severe acne vulgaris. Sequenced material: blood. V is TRBV25-1 and J is TRBJ1-3; D is unclear. As DNA, the CDR3 is TGTGCCAGCAGTGAATCCCCCAGTGCTGGAAACACCATATATTTT. Residues: CASSESPSAGNTIYF. Full variable domain (outside the CDR3, taken from reference TRBV25-1 and TRBJ1-3): EADIYQTPRYLVIGTGKKITLECSQTMGHDKMYWYQQDPGMELHLIHYSYGVNSTEKGDLSSESTVSRIRTEHFPLTLESARPSHTSQYLCASSESPSAGNTIYFGEGSWLTVV.